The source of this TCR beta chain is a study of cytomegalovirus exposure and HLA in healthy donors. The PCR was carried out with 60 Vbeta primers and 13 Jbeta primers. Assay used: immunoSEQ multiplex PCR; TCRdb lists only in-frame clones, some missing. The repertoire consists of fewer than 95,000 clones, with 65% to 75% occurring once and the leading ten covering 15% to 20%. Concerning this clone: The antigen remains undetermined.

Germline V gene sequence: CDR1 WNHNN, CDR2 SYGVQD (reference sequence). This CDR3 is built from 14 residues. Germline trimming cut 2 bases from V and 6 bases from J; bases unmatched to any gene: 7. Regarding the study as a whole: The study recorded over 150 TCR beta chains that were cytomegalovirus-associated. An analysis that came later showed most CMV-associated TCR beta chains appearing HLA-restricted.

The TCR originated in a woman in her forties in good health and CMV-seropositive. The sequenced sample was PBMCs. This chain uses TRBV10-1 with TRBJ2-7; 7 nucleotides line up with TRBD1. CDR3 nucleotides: TGCGCCAGCAGTGAGCAGACAGGGAATAGCGAGCAGTACTTC. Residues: CASSEQTGNSEQYF.